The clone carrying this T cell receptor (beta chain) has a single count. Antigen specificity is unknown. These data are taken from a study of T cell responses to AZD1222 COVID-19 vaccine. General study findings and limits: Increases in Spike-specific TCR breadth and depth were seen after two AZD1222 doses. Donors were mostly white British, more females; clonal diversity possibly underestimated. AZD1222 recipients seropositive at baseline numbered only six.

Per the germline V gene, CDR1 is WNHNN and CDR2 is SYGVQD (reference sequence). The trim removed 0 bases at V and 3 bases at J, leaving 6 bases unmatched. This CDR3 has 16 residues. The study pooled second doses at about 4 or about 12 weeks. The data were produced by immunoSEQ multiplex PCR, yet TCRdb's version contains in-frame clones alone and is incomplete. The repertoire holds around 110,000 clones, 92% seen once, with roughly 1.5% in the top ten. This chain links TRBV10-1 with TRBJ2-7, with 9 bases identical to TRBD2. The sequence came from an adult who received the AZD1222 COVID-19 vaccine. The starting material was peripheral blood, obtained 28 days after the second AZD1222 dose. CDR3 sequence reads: CASSESKGLAVYEQYF. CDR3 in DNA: TGCGCCAGCAGTGAGTCGAAGGGACTAGCCGTCTACGAGCAGTACTTC.